These 22 T cell receptor beta chains share one sample of origin, sequenced in a study of control samples from healthy donors and cancer patients. Sequencing was performed with immunoSEQ multiplex PCR; in TCRdb, only in-frame clones are kept and a portion is missing. The sample lists about 150,000 clones, 93% occurring once. The sample taken for sequencing was blood. Receptors originate from a man between 50 and 59 years old in good health.

This chain joins TRBV19 and TRBJ2-6; 7 positions agree with TRBD1. The CDR3 extends over 17 amino acids. With 6 bases clipped from V and 4 bases from J, the junction kept 12 bases outside the gene matches. Germline CDR1 LNHDA, CDR2 SQIVND (reference sequence). CDR3 protein: CASSLTGRYGGANVLTF. The CDR3 DNA follows: TGTGCCAGTAGCCTGACAGGGCGATATGGGGGGGCCAACGTCCTGACTTTC.

V and J are TRBV30 and TRBJ1-2; possible D gene TRBD1, 5 bases. Germline V gene data show CDR1 as GTSNPN and CDR2 as SVGIG (reference sequence). Trimming cost V 1 base and J 1 base, with 13 bases left between them. The CDR3 covers 15 residues. The CDR3 here is CAWSAEGRNNYGYTF. The DNA of the CDR3 is TGTGCCTGGAGTGCTGAGGGGAGGAATAACTATGGCTACACCTTC.

The chain recombines TRBV27 with TRBJ1-5; TRBD1 is a possible D gene (5 bases). With 5 bases removed from V and 7 bases from J, the gap between germline ends came to 15 bases. The germline gives CDR1 MNHEY, CDR2 SMNVEV (reference sequence). The CDR3 extends over 14 amino acids. CDR3 region: CASSPGPGVQPQHF. The CDR3 DNA is TGTGCCAGCAGTCCAGGTCCGGGGGTACAGCCCCAGCATTTT.

To note about this clone: This CDR3 is also generated by other DNA sequences in the sample. V is TRBV18 and J is TRBJ2-5, with D possibly being TRBD1 (5 bases). This CDR3 contains 13 residues. Trimming cost V 4 bases and J 2 bases, with 8 bases left between them. Germline CDR1 and CDR2: KGHSH and LQKENI. CDR3 DNA sequence: TGTGCCAGCTCACAGGGGCTTCAAGAGACCCAGTACTTC. It translates to CASSQGLQETQYF.

The chain is built from TRBV18 and TRBJ2-1; 7 nucleotides agree with TRBD1. The CDR3 loop spans 17 amino acids. J was trimmed by 3 bases and V by 3 bases; bases with no gene match: 11. Germline CDR1 KGHSH, CDR2 LQKENI. CDR3 protein: CASSPPSGRGRYNEQFF. In DNA, the CDR3 is TGTGCCAGCTCACCCCCCAGTGGTAGGGGGCGCTACAATGAGCAGTTCTTC.

The sample holds one count of this clone. Sequence at one end of the junction differs from germline and may be a read error. This chain links TRBV10-2 with TRBJ2-6; D may be TRBD1 or TRBD2 (5 bases each). The germline V gene has CDR1 WSHSY and CDR2 SAAADI. The CDR3 consists of 16 residues. The CDR3 here is CAGSDRGSSGANVLTF. The CDR3 nucleotides read TGCGCCGGCAGTGATCGGGGCAGCTCTGGGGCCAACGTCCTGACTTTC.

The CDR3 DNA is TGTGCCAGCAGTTCCTGGACAGGGCAGACCGGGGAGCTGTTTTTT. This sequence encodes CASSSWTGQTGELFF. This chain joins TRBV28 and TRBJ2-2; 8 bases map to TRBD1. The CDR3 length is 15 residues. Germline V gene data show CDR1 as MDHEN and CDR2 as SYDVKM. V lost 4 bases and J lost 5; bases outside the gene matches: 6.

The chain links TRBV30 to TRBJ1-1; D may be TRBD1 (6 bases). The CDR3 loop spans 15 amino acids. Germline values: CDR1 GTSNPN, CDR2 SVGIG (reference sequence). The germline V and J ends were trimmed by 2 bases and 0 bases, with 13 bases remaining between them. The CDR3 nucleotides are TGTGCCTGGAGTAGCCAGGGGTTGATGAACACTGAAGCTTTCTTT. Protein: CAWSSQGLMNTEAFF.

The CDR3 is CASSSSGDSNQPQHF. In DNA, the CDR3 is TGCGCCAGCAGCTCCTCAGGTGATAGCAATCAGCCCCAGCATTTT. The genes are TRBV5-1 and TRBJ1-5; D is ambiguous. The germline V gene has CDR1 SGHRS and CDR2 YFSETQ. CDR3 length: 15 residues. V lost 3 bases, J lost 0 bases, and 10 bases lay in between. The full variable domain, with the rest looked up from reference TRBV5-1 and TRBJ1-5, is KAGVTQTPRYLIKTRGQQVTLSCSPISGHRSVSWYQQTPGQGLQFLFEYFSETQRNKGNFPGRFSGRQFSNSRSEMNVSTLELGDSALYLCASSSSGDSNQPQHFGDGTRLSIL.

This clone was recorded once. The chain joins TRBV28 to TRBJ1-5; D is undetermined. Trimming pared 5 bases from V and 1 base from J, leaving 15 bases between. Germline CDR1 MDHEN, CDR2 SYDVKM. This CDR3 comprises 16 residues. In DNA form, the CDR3 reads TGTGCCAGCAGTCGTTCCGGGAGGACGAGCAATCAGCCCCAGCATTTT. Residues: CASSRSGRTSNQPQHF.

This clone was seen just once. A read error may produce the germline difference seen at one junction end. This chain joins TRBV11-2 and TRBJ1-5, with D unresolved. This CDR3 comprises 13 residues. The germline CDR1 and CDR2 sequences are SGHAT and FQNNGV. The CDR3 spells CTSSFSERQPQHF. CDR3 coding DNA: TGTACCAGCAGCTTCAGTGAGCGTCAGCCCCAGCATTTT.

This rearrangement joins TRBV11-2 to TRBJ2-7; tentative D call: TRBD2 (5 bases). V was clipped by 4 bases and J by 2 bases, with 12 bases between them. From germline, CDR1 is SGHAT and CDR2 FQNNGV. The CDR3 length is 14 residues. The CDR3 DNA is TGTGCCAGCAGCTCCGGACTCCCCCCCTACGAGCAGTACTTC. Translating it yields CASSSGLPPYEQYF.

The chain employs TRBV5-5 and TRBJ1-2; D unresolved. Trimming took 1 base from V and 6 from J, leaving 10 bases between them. The CDR3 is made up of 13 amino acids. CDR1 is SGHKS and CDR2 is YYEKEE in the germline V gene (reference sequence). The CDR3 DNA follows: TGTGCCAGCAGCTTGTCACGTACGGATGGCTACACCTTC. Amino acid sequence: CASSLSRTDGYTF.

This sequence joins TRBV10-2 and TRBJ2-7; 11 positions match TRBD2. The germline gives CDR1 WSHSY, CDR2 SAAADI. V lost 4 bases to trimming and J lost 2 bases; unmatched junction nucleotides: 1. This CDR3 contains 14 residues. This chain's CDR3 is CASSGLAGTYEQYF. The CDR3 DNA sequence: TGCGCCAGCAGTGGACTAGCGGGGACCTACGAGCAGTACTTC.

This clone was detected only a few times. The gene calls are TRBV5-1 and TRBJ2-3; D ambiguous. CDR3 size: 15 residues. The V gene lost 4 bases and the J gene lost 0 bases, with 12 bases spanning the gap. Germline lookup yields CDR1 SGHRS and CDR2 YFSETQ. The CDR3 DNA reads TGCGCCAGCAGCCCGGTTGGGCGGAGCACAGATACGCAGTATTTT. As protein: CASSPVGRSTDTQYF.

The chain carries TRBV5-1 and TRBJ1-1; the D gene is possibly TRBD1 (5 bases). Trimming cost V 4 bases and J 5 bases, with 18 bases left between them. This CDR3 is 15 amino acids long. Germline CDR1 is SGHRS and CDR2 is YFSETQ. CDR3 protein: CASSPRGTRITEAFF. CDR3 nucleotide sequence: TGCGCCAGCAGCCCTCGGGGCACTAGGATTACTGAAGCTTTCTTT.

This chain connects TRBV3-1 (or the pseudogene TRBV3-2) to TRBJ2-7; 9 bases are shared with TRBD1. The germline CDR1 and CDR2 sequences are LGHDT and YNNKEL (reference sequence). The CDR3 consists of 16 residues. With V trimmed by 1 base and J by 7 bases, 11 bases remained unmatched. CDR3 residues: CASSQGMRQGGWEQYF. CDR3 nucleotides: TGTGCCAGCAGCCAAGGGATGCGACAGGGGGGTTGGGAGCAGTACTTC.

V is TRBV6-5 and J is TRBJ2-5; D not certain. The V end lost 6 bases, the J end lost 5 bases, and 10 bases lay between the germline ends. Germline V gives CDR1 MNHEY, CDR2 SVGAGI. This CDR3 contains 12 residues. The CDR3 spells CASSHPGETQYF. For the CDR3, the DNA is TGTGCCAGCAGCCATCCCGGGGAGACCCAGTACTTC.

The chain recombines TRBV29-1 with TRBJ2-1; 11 positions match TRBD2. V was pared by 7 bases and J by 0 bases, with 5 bases of the junction left unmatched. Germline V gene sequence: CDR1 SQVTM, CDR2 ANQGSEA. The CDR3 sequence is 15 residues long. The CDR3, as DNA: TGCAGCGCCCGACTAGCGGGGAGCTCCTACAATGAGCAGTTCTTC. Translated: CSARLAGSSYNEQFF.

The rearrangement joins TRBV18 to TRBJ2-4; the D gene is possibly TRBD2 (5 bases). V shed 0 bases and J shed 0 bases, with 15 bases lying between them. The CDR3 is made up of 18 amino acids. The germline V gene encodes CDR1 KGHSH and CDR2 LQKENI. In DNA form, the CDR3 reads TGTGCCAGCTCACCACCGAACAGACTAAATACAGCCAAAAACATTCAGTACTTC. Translated, it gives CASSPPNRLNTAKNIQYF.

This chain uses TRBV5-6 with TRBJ1-5; 7 nucleotides match TRBD1. J was trimmed by 4 bases and V by 1 base; bases with no gene match: 14. The CDR3 extends over 18 amino acids. Germline V CDR1 and CDR2: SGHDT, YYEEEE. CDR3 sequence reads: CASSLFGTDYLGNQPQHF. The DNA for the CDR3 is TGTGCCAGCAGCTTGTTCGGGACAGACTACTTGGGGAATCAGCCCCAGCATTTT.

In DNA form, the CDR3 reads TGCGCCAGCAGCCATAGCCAAGCTAACTATGGCTACACCTTC. This codes for CASSHSQANYGYTF. This sequence joins TRBV4-1 and TRBJ1-2; D unclear. CDR1 and CDR2 (germline): MGHRA, YSYEKL. Trimming pared 3 bases from V and 0 bases from J, leaving 8 bases between. CDR3 length: 14 amino acids.